One sample yielded the 24 T cell receptor beta chains listed below, sequenced in a study of blood T cell repertoires in COVID-19. Clones were sequenced by immunoSEQ multiplex PCR, and TCRdb holds only the in-frame ones, with some missing. The repertoire has about 160,000 clones, approximately 87% of them found once; the top ten carry 3% to 4%. Sequenced input: peripheral blood. All receptors come from a woman in her seventies with acute or convalescent COVID-19.

This chain uses TRBV5-1 with TRBJ2-2, with TRBD1 matching over 7 bases. Looked up from germline, CDR1 is SGHRS and CDR2 is YFSETQ. This CDR3 contains 14 residues. With V trimmed by 5 bases and J by 7 bases, 8 bases remained unmatched. The CDR3 region is CASSRQGMGGELFF. In nucleotides, the CDR3 is TGCGCCAGCAGTCGACAGGGTATGGGCGGGGAGCTGTTTTTT.

The chain carries TRBV11-3 and TRBJ2-4; possible D gene TRBD2, 5 bases. The CDR3 covers 16 residues. Germline lookup yields CDR1 SGHNT and CDR2 YENEEA. V was shortened by 4 bases and J by 0 bases, with 13 bases between the two germline ends. The CDR3 loop reads CASSSNSGLAKNIQYF. The CDR3 DNA reads TGTGCCAGCAGCTCTAACAGCGGTCTAGCCAAAAACATTCAGTACTTC.

The chain uses TRBV7-2 and TRBJ2-7; no clear D. V dropped 2 bases and J dropped 7 bases, with 12 bases sitting between them. There are 13 residues in the CDR3. Germline values: CDR1 SGHTA, CDR2 FQGNSA. The CDR3, as DNA: TGTGCCAGCAGCTTATTGTTCACTCGAGAGCAGTACTTC. Encoded protein: CASSLLFTREQYF.

The chain links TRBV9 to TRBJ2-7; 10 nucleotides agree with TRBD2. Germline V gene data show CDR1 as SGDLS and CDR2 as YYNGEE. V was clipped by 3 bases and J by 3 bases; unmatched bases: 3. The CDR3 runs to 14 residues. The CDR3 is CASSAGTSDYEQYF. The DNA for the CDR3 is TGTGCCAGCAGCGCCGGGACTAGCGACTACGAGCAGTACTTC.

This clone was seen a few times. V gene TRBV24-1 combines with J gene TRBJ2-3; 10 positions agree with TRBD2. CDR1 and CDR2 from the germline V gene are KGHDR and SFDVKD. The CDR3 is made up of 15 amino acids. V dropped 3 bases and J dropped 5; count of bases not matched to a gene: 4. CDR3 nucleotides: TGTGCCACCAGTGATCCCGGGACTAGCGTAGATACGCAGTATTTT. Translated: CATSDPGTSVDTQYF.

The chain combines TRBV11-2 with TRBJ1-3; tentative D call: TRBD1 (5 bases). The CDR3 extends over 15 amino acids. The germline V gene has CDR1 SGHAT and CDR2 FQNNGV. V was trimmed by 3 bases and J by 0 bases, leaving 9 bases between them. CDR3 DNA sequence: TGTGCCAGCAGCTTTAATCAGGGCTCTGGAAACACCATATATTTT. Translation gives CASSFNQGSGNTIYF.

V gene TRBV6-5 combines with J gene TRBJ1-4, with 11 bases aligning to TRBD1. The germline V gene has CDR1 MNHEY and CDR2 SVGAGI. Unmatched junction bases numbered 5, after V lost 0 bases and J lost 8 bases. The CDR3 spans 16 residues. The CDR3 DNA follows: TGTGCCAGCAGTTACTCGCTCGGGACAGGGGGAGAAAAACTGTTTTTT. This sequence encodes CASSYSLGTGGEKLFF.

The chain recombines TRBV5-6 with TRBJ2-5; TRBD2 matches at 16 bases. The CDR3 length is 17 residues. Germline V gene data show CDR1 as SGHDT and CDR2 as YYEEEE. Trimming at V came to 4 bases and at J to 5 bases, leaving 8 bases not matched to a gene. CDR3 loop: CASSPGLAGGPGETQYF. For the CDR3, the DNA is TGTGCCAGCAGCCCGGGACTAGCGGGGGGGCCGGGCGAGACCCAGTACTTC.

J is TRBJ2-5 and V is TRBV18; TRBD1 aligns across 7 bases. The CDR3 is made up of 14 amino acids. Germline-derived CDR1 and CDR2 are KGHSH and LQKENI. The V segment lost 1 base and the J segment 5 bases; nucleotides outside the gene matches: 4. CDR3 amino acids: CASSPRDRAETQYF. The CDR3 DNA is TGTGCCAGCTCACCACGTGACAGGGCTGAGACCCAGTACTTC.

The rearrangement uses TRBV18 and TRBJ2-7; TRBD1 agrees at 9 bases. From germline, CDR1 is KGHSH and CDR2 LQKENI. V lost 5 bases and J lost 2; bases outside the gene matches: 7. This CDR3 spans 15 amino acids. This chain's CDR3 is CASSAGTGRPYEQYF. The CDR3 nucleotides are TGTGCCAGCTCAGCCGGGACAGGGAGACCCTACGAGCAGTACTTC.

This clone was observed a single time. The chain recombines TRBV7-6 with TRBJ1-3; 7 positions agree with TRBD1. The V segment lost 5 bases and the J segment 0 bases; nucleotides outside the gene matches: 4. This CDR3 region has 15 residues. The germline V gene has CDR1 SGHVS and CDR2 FNYEAQ. The CDR3 loop reads CASSGQADSGNTIYF. The CDR3 nucleotides are TGTGCCAGCAGCGGACAGGCAGACTCTGGAAACACCATATATTTT.

This chain uses TRBV6-1 with TRBJ1-1; 8 bases align to TRBD1. Germline assignment: CDR1 MNHNS and CDR2 SASEGT. The J segment lost 5 bases and the V segment lost 4 bases, leaving 9 bases of the junction unmatched. The CDR3 sequence is 15 residues long. The CDR3 spells CASSGKTGGGTEAFF. As DNA, the CDR3 is TGTGCCAGCAGTGGGAAAACAGGGGGGGGGACTGAAGCTTTCTTT.

The rearrangement uses TRBV29-1 and TRBJ2-1; D perhaps matches TRBD2 (5 bases). The germline V and J ends were trimmed by 2 bases and 8 bases, with 16 bases remaining between them. Germline V lookup: CDR1 SQVTM, CDR2 ANQGSEA. CDR3 length equals 14 residues. The CDR3: CSVETVRGRDEQFF. DNA for the CDR3: TGCAGCGTTGAAACGGTAAGAGGGCGGGATGAGCAGTTCTTC.

This sequence joins TRBV6-5 and TRBJ1-2; D is uncertain. The germline V gene encodes CDR1 MNHEY and CDR2 SVGAGI. Trimming shortened V by 9 bases and J by 2 bases, and 16 bases separated the two germline ends. The length of the CDR3 is 14 residues. CDR3 bases: TGTGCCAGTCTAAAGGTTGGCAGGAACTATGGCTACACCTTC. This codes for CASLKVGRNYGYTF.

V gene TRBV5-6 combines with J gene TRBJ2-7, with TRBD1 matching over 10 bases. This CDR3 has 14 amino acids. Per the germline V gene, CDR1 is SGHDT and CDR2 is YYEEEE. The ends lost 2 bases at V and 4 bases at J; junction bases unmatched: 3. For the CDR3, the DNA is TGTGCCAGCAGCTTCGACAGGGGGCGATACGAGCAGTACTTC. Translation gives CASSFDRGRYEQYF.

The chain employs TRBV28 and TRBJ2-3; weak D call: TRBD2 (6 bases). The CDR3 length is 14 residues. The V gene lost 6 bases and the J gene lost 4 bases, with 14 bases spanning the gap. Looked up from germline, CDR1 is MDHEN and CDR2 is SYDVKM. The CDR3, as DNA: TGTGCCAGCAGCCTCCCTAGCGTCCCAGATACGCAGTATTTT. Its translation: CASSLPSVPDTQYF.

The genes are TRBV5-5 and TRBJ2-7; 16 nucleotides agree with TRBD2. The trim removed 4 bases at V and 2 bases at J, leaving 9 bases unmatched. The germline V gene encodes CDR1 SGHKS and CDR2 YYEKEE (reference sequence). The CDR3 is 18 residues long. DNA of the CDR3: TGTGCCAGCAGCGAGGGACTAGCGGGAGGGCCTTTCACCTACGAGCAGTACTTC. Translated, it gives CASSEGLAGGPFTYEQYF.

The V and J genes are TRBV28 and TRBJ1-6; D is unresolved. This CDR3 has 15 amino acids. CDR1 MDHEN and CDR2 SYDVKM come from the germline V gene. Trimming removed 5 bases from V and 7 bases from J, with 15 bases in between. In nucleotides, the CDR3 is TGTGCCAGCAGTCCCTCAGAGGGATTCAATTCACCCCTCCACTTT. Its translation: CASSPSEGFNSPLHF. Together with reference TRBV28 and TRBJ1-6, the CDR3 gives the full variable domain: DVKVTQSSRYLVKRTGEKVFLECVQDMDHENMFWYRQDPGLGLRLIYFSYDVKMKEKGDIPEGYSVSREKKERFSLILESASTNQTSMYLCASSPSEGFNSPLHFGNGTRLTVT.

This rearrangement joins TRBV6-5 to TRBJ1-1, with 7 bases lining up with TRBD1. The germline V gene encodes CDR1 MNHEY and CDR2 SVGAGI. This CDR3 contains 15 residues. The J segment lost 0 bases and the V segment lost 6 bases, leaving 7 bases of the junction unmatched. CDR3 sequence: CASRKQGGLNTEAFF. The CDR3 DNA reads as TGTGCCAGCAGAAAGCAGGGGGGCCTGAACACTGAAGCTTTCTTT.

V usage is TRBV5-5 and J usage is TRBJ2-1; possible D gene TRBD1, 5 bases. Trimming took 5 bases from V and 9 from J, leaving 18 bases between them. The CDR3 covers 14 residues. The germline gives CDR1 SGHKS, CDR2 YYEKEE (reference sequence). The CDR3 DNA follows: TGTGCCAGCAGTCCCCAGGTGGGGCCCGTTGAGCAGTTCTTC. This sequence encodes CASSPQVGPVEQFF.

The chain joins TRBV7-2 to TRBJ1-5, with no clear D. The CDR3 is made up of 16 amino acids. The germline gives CDR1 SGHTA, CDR2 FQGNSA. V was pared by 0 bases and J by 5 bases, with 14 bases between. CDR3 DNA sequence: TGTGCCAGCAGCTTAGCGGAGGGAGGGTTTTATCAGCCCCAGCATTTT. Translating gives CASSLAEGGFYQPQHF.

This clone showed up just once. This sequence joins TRBV5-4 and TRBJ1-1; D is unresolved. CDR1 SGHNT and CDR2 YYREEE come from the germline V gene (reference sequence). This CDR3 has 13 amino acids. V was cut by 7 bases and J by 6 bases, with 16 bases left in between. CDR3 in amino acids: CASSQEGRSEAFF. CDR3 coding DNA: TGTGCCAGCTCCCAAGAGGGCAGGTCTGAAGCTTTCTTT.

The chain couples TRBV28 to TRBJ2-1; D might be TRBD2 (5 bases). CDR1 and CDR2 (germline): MDHEN, SYDVKM. V dropped 5 bases and J dropped 9 bases, with 17 bases sitting between them. The CDR3 totals 14 residues. CDR3 sequence: CASSTRVTLSEQFF. CDR3 in DNA: TGTGCCAGCAGTACTAGGGTCACCTTAAGTGAGCAGTTCTTC.

V usage is TRBV6-1 and J usage is TRBJ2-7, with D possibly TRBD1 on 5 matching bases. The CDR3 runs to 13 residues. Per germline, CDR1 MNHNS and CDR2 SASEGT. V lost 1 base and J lost 3, with 7 bases in between. CDR3 nucleotide sequence: TGTGCCAGCAGTGAAGGACAGCTCTACGAGCAGTACTTC. Its translation is CASSEGQLYEQYF.